Listed below are T cell receptor beta chains from one sample, sequenced in a study of STAT3 mutations in large granular lymphocyte leukemia. The data were produced by immunoSEQ multiplex PCR, yet TCRdb's version contains in-frame clones alone and is incomplete. This repertoire shows 30,000 to 40,000 clones, around 86% found once; its top ten account for roughly 13%. Sequences were obtained from peripheral blood mononuclear cells. These receptors were taken from a man between 60 and 70 years old with T-cell large granular lymphocyte leukemia. Some clones in this sample may be carry-over from other donors' samples. Both conserved end residues are part of each CDR3. Each record gives: clone size, CDR3 length, D gene, J gene, V gene, CDR3 DNA, CDR3 protein. D genes are given only for firm matches. Clone size is shown for a subset of rows, as once, few, many or a class of expanded clone.

.,15,TRBD2,TRBJ2-4,TRBV29-1,TGCAGCGTCGGGGGGGCTAGCGGGGCCCAAAACATTCAGTACTTC,CSVGGASGAQNIQYF
once,11,.,TRBJ1-1,TRBV6-5,TGTGCCAGCACTCTAAGGGATGAAGCTTTCTTT,CASTLRDEAFF
.,14,.,TRBJ1-2,TRBV7-9,TGTGCCAGCAGCTTAACATCCCAGGACTATGGCTACACCTTC,CASSLTSQDYGYTF
.,13,.,TRBJ1-2,TRBV19,TGTGCCAGTAGTAAGGACGGGCTTTATGGCTACACCTTC,CASSKDGLYGYTF
.,12,TRBD1,TRBJ1-2,TRBV7-3,TGTGCCAGCAGCTTGGGACAGAATGGCTACACCTTC,CASSLGQNGYTF
.,14,.,TRBJ1-2,TRBV10-3,TGTGCCATCAGCGAGTTAACTCCCGGCTATGGCTACACCTTC,CAISELTPGYGYTF
.,16,TRBD2,TRBJ2-7,TRBV7-3,TGTGCCAGCAGCTTAACTAGCGGGTCTAGCTCCTACGAGCAGTACTTC,CASSLTSGSSSYEQYF
few,12,.,TRBJ1-4,TRBV2,TGTGCCAGCATCAGGGTTGGTGGAAAACTGTTTTTT,CASIRVGGKLFF
.,12,.,TRBJ1-2,TRBV28,TGTGCCAGCAGCTTACCTGGGTATGGCTACACCTTC,CASSLPGYGYTF
.,14,.,TRBJ2-7,TRBV19,TGTGCCAGTAGTCCGGGGGCCGCCACCTACGAGCAGTACTTC,CASSPGAATYEQYF
.,12,.,TRBJ1-2,TRBV7-2,TGTGCCAGCAGCTTAGACAAGGGGGGTGTCACCTTC,CASSLDKGGVTF
.,15,TRBD1,TRBJ1-5,TRBV7-2,TGTGCCAGCAGCCCCGGGACAGCTGGGAATCAGCCCCAGCATTTT,CASSPGTAGNQPQHF
once,15,.,TRBJ2-5,TRBV7-2,TGTGCCAGCAGCCCTTATACTGGTGGCGAGGAGACCCAGTACTTC,CASSPYTGGEETQYF
few,14,TRBD1,TRBJ1-6,TRBV6-5,TGTGCCAGCAGCCGACAGGGGGGATATTCACCCCTCCACTTT,CASSRQGGYSPLHF
.,12,.,TRBJ2-3,TRBV7-9,TGTGCCAGCAGCGTGAAAGGAGATACGCAGTATTTT,CASSVKGDTQYF
.,16,TRBD1,TRBJ2-5,TRBV5-1,TGCGCCAGCAGCCAGGGACAGGGAGGACGGCAAGAGACCCAGTACTTC,CASSQGQGGRQETQYF
.,14,.,TRBJ2-6,TRBV5-1,TGCGCCAGCATGATGAACTCTGGGGCCAACGTCCTGACTTTC,CASMMNSGANVLTF
.,17,.,TRBJ1-6,TRBV7-8,TGTGCCAGCAGCTTAGAGGGGGGAAAGGGGGATAATTCACCCCTCCACTTT,CASSLEGGKGDNSPLHF
.,16,TRBD1,TRBJ1-1,TRBV9,TGTGCCAGCAGCCCTCAGGGGGGCCTTCCAAACACTGAAGCTTTCTTT,CASSPQGGLPNTEAFF
.,14,.,TRBJ1-1,TRBV29-1,TGCAGCGTTGGGGGGGCGGAGGGGACCACTGAAGCTTTCTTT,CSVGGAEGTTEAFF
few,15,.,TRBJ2-7,TRBV18,TGTGCCAGCTCACCAGGCGGCGGGGCCTCCTACGAGCAGTACTTC,CASSPGGGASYEQYF
.,15,.,TRBJ2-3,TRBV18,TGTGCCAGCTCACCGCGAAGAGGGACGGCAGATACGCAGTATTTT,CASSPRRGTADTQYF
.,13,.,TRBJ2-3,TRBV5-1,TGCGCCAGCAGCTCCGGACCGGAGGATACGCAGTATTTT,CASSSGPEDTQYF
.,16,.,TRBJ2-7,TRBV6-5,TGTGCCAGCAGTTACTCGGGTCTCACAGGGATCCACGAGCAGTACTTC,CASSYSGLTGIHEQYF
.,15,.,TRBJ1-6,TRBV9,TGTGCCAGCAGCGGGGACCCGAACGTACATTCACCCCTCCACTTT,CASSGDPNVHSPLHF
.,15,.,TRBJ1-3,TRBV25-1,TGTGCCAGCAGTGTCGGGGCGTACTCTGGAAACACCATATATTTT,CASSVGAYSGNTIYF
.,14,.,TRBJ1-5,TRBV30,TGTGCCTGGACTAGAGAAGGGGCCTCTCAGCCCCAGCATTTT,CAWTREGASQPQHF
.,15,.,TRBJ2-5,TRBV5-6,TGTGCCAGCAGCTTGTTGACTACCCAAGGAGAGACCCAGTACTTC,CASSLLTTQGETQYF
.,17,.,TRBJ2-2,TRBV9,TGTGCCAGCAGCTCTAGCCTACCTAGGGGTGGCACCGGGGAGCTGTTTTTT,CASSSSLPRGGTGELFF
.,15,TRBD2,TRBJ2-1,TRBV5-1,TGCGCCAGCAGCCTCGGGACTAGCGGGATCGATGAGCAGTTCTTC,CASSLGTSGIDEQFF
once,15,.,TRBJ2-7,TRBV2,TGTGCCAGCAGCGCGCTTGCGGTTGAGAATCTCGAGCAGTACTTC,CASSALAVENLEQYF
.,17,.,TRBJ1-1,TRBV7-9,TGTGCCAGCAGCTCCCGGCGAGCAGCAAGTCAGAACACTGAAGCTTTCTTT,CASSSRRAASQNTEAFF
once,15,.,TRBJ2-3,TRBV7-9,TGTGCCAGCAGCTTCTTCGGGGGAGAGACAGATACGCAGTATTTT,CASSFFGGETDTQYF
.,14,TRBD2,TRBJ2-5,TRBV6-5,TGTGCCAGCAGTAAAGCGGGAGGGCCAGAGACCCAGTACTTC,CASSKAGGPETQYF
.,15,TRBD1,TRBJ2-7,TRBV5-6,TGTGCCAGCAGGATAACAGGGGATAAGGTTTACGAGCAGTACTTC,CASRITGDKVYEQYF
.,12,.,TRBJ1-1,TRBV5-1,TGCGCCAGCAGCGAATACGGCACTGAAGCTTTCTTT,CASSEYGTEAFF
.,14,.,TRBJ2-1,TRBV7-9,TGTGCCAGCAGCTTAGGAATTGGGGGGCGAGAGCAGTTCTTC,CASSLGIGGREQFF
.,15,TRBD2,TRBJ2-1,TRBV7-6,TGTGCCAGCAGCTTAGGGATAGCGGGAGAACATGAGCAGTTCTTC,CASSLGIAGEHEQFF
.,14,.,TRBJ1-2,TRBV18,TGTGCCAGCTCACCCCTCGGGGAAGGGGCCCTCTACACCTTC,CASSPLGEGALYTF
.,15,.,TRBJ1-5,TRBV19,TGTGCCAGTAGTATTTCGGCTCCTGGCAATCAGCCCCAGCATTTT,CASSISAPGNQPQHF